A selection of T cell receptor beta chains follows, all from one sample in a study of T cell responses to AZD1222 COVID-19 vaccine. Measured with immunoSEQ multiplex PCR; TCRdb has only the in-frame clones, and not every one. The sample carries about 140,000 clones, 89% recorded once. Sequences were derived from peripheral blood, sampled on day 0 of AZD1222 vaccination. The receptor source for this set is an adult in good health. Both conserved end residues are part of each CDR3. D genes are given only for firm matches. Clone size, where shown, is once, few, many, or a class for clones that have expanded.

v_gene	d_gene	abundance	j_gene	CDR3aa	CDR3nt
TRBV11-2	TRBD2	NA	TRBJ2-1	CASRTPTELAGDSNEQFF	TGTGCCAGCAGAACCCCGACAGAACTAGCGGGAGATTCGAATGAGCAGTTCTTC
TRBV19	NA	NA	TRBJ1-1	CASSITRQRGTEAFF	TGTGCCAGTAGTATCACGAGACAGAGAGGCACTGAAGCTTTCTTT
TRBV24-1	TRBD2	NA	TRBJ2-1	CATSDLGTSGRNEQFF	TGTGCCACCAGTGACCTCGGGACTAGCGGGAGGAATGAGCAGTTCTTC
TRBV14	TRBD1	once	TRBJ2-1	CASSHHGQVSYNEQFF	TGTGCCAGCAGCCACCACGGACAGGTCTCCTACAATGAGCAGTTCTTC
TRBV18	TRBD2	NA	TRBJ2-4	CASSPPVRGVENIQYF	TGTGCCAGCTCACCCCCGGTTCGGGGGGTTGAAAACATTCAGTACTTC
TRBV4-2	TRBD2	NA	TRBJ2-1	CASSQDGIAGAQFF	TGTGCCAGCAGCCAAGATGGGATAGCGGGAGCGCAGTTCTTC
TRBV19	NA	NA	TRBJ1-4	CASQSAAGTNEKLFF	TGTGCCAGCCAGTCCGCGGCAGGTACTAATGAAAAACTGTTTTTT
TRBV7-2	TRBD2	NA	TRBJ2-7	CASSLGLAGGYEQYF	TGTGCCAGCAGCTTAGGGCTAGCGGGGGGCTACGAGCAGTACTTC
TRBV25-1	NA	few	TRBJ2-3	CASDVTDTQYF	TGTGCCAGCGACGTCACAGATACGCAGTATTTT
TRBV20-1	NA	NA	TRBJ2-7	CSARDTYEQYF	TGCAGTGCTAGAGATACCTACGAGCAGTACTTC
TRBV7-3	NA	NA	TRBJ2-1	CASSLRAGQRVDNEQFF	TGTGCCAGCAGCTTAAGAGCTGGACAGCGAGTTGACAATGAGCAGTTCTTC
TRBV2	NA	NA	TRBJ1-6	CASSEVANSPLHF	TGTGCCAGCAGTGAAGTAGCAAATTCACCCCTCCACTTT
TRBV18	TRBD1	NA	TRBJ2-7	CASSLDRQGTGDEQYF	TGTGCCAGCTCACTTGACCGACAGGGCACAGGGGACGAGCAGTACTTC
TRBV10-3	NA	NA	TRBJ1-2	CAISAQGSYGYTF	TGTGCCATCAGTGCTCAGGGGTCGTATGGCTACACCTTC
TRBV3-1/TRBV3-2	NA	NA	TRBJ1-6	CASSHPGGSPLHF	TGTGCCAGCAGCCACCCCGGGGGTTCACCCCTCCACTTT
TRBV14	NA	NA	TRBJ2-2	CASSQYPPVINTGELFF	TGTGCCAGCAGCCAATATCCCCCCGTTATTAACACCGGGGAGCTGTTTTTT
TRBV3-1/TRBV3-2	NA	few	TRBJ1-6	CASSQSSSYNSPLHF	TGTGCCAGCAGTCAGAGTAGCTCCTATAATTCACCCCTCCACTTT
TRBV5-5	NA	NA	TRBJ1-1	CASSLEVGFNTEAFF	TGTGCCAGCAGCTTGGAGGTGGGTTTCAACACTGAAGCTTTCTTT
TRBV2	TRBD1	NA	TRBJ2-1	CASRPGQGEYNEQFF	TGTGCCAGCAGGCCGGGACAGGGGGAATACAATGAGCAGTTCTTC
TRBV23-1	TRBD1	NA	TRBJ1-1	CASRPPSTGETEAFF	TGCGCCAGCAGACCCCCCTCGACAGGGGAAACTGAAGCTTTCTTT
TRBV19	TRBD1	once	TRBJ1-5	CASTQGWQPQHF	TGTGCCAGCACACAGGGGTGGCAGCCCCAGCATTTT
TRBV18	NA	NA	TRBJ2-2	CASSPAGQINTGELFF	TGTGCCAGCTCACCGGCGGGACAGATAAACACCGGGGAGCTGTTTTTT
TRBV3-1/TRBV3-2	NA	NA	TRBJ2-5	CASSRSGWVGETQYF	TGTGCCAGCAGCAGATCAGGATGGGTTGGAGAGACCCAGTACTTC
TRBV5-8	NA	NA	TRBJ1-1	CASSLDVRDRGAGTEAFF	TGTGCCAGCAGCCTGGACGTCAGAGACCGGGGGGCGGGCACTGAAGCTTTCTTT
TRBV4-1	TRBD2	NA	TRBJ2-3	CASSRSSGGWADTQYF	TGCGCCAGCAGCCGATCTAGCGGGGGGTGGGCAGATACGCAGTATTTT
TRBV9	TRBD2	NA	TRBJ2-5	CASSVAGGLTGETQYF	TGTGCCAGCAGCGTAGCGGGGGGACTTACTGGGGAGACCCAGTACTTC
TRBV18	NA	NA	TRBJ1-4	CASSPLRSGKLFF	TGTGCCAGCTCACCACTCCGATCTGGAAAACTGTTTTTT
TRBV4-3	TRBD1	once	TRBJ2-2	CASSRRQGALDTGELFF	TGCGCCAGCAGCCGTAGACAGGGGGCTCTTGATACCGGGGAGCTGTTTTTT
TRBV6-5	NA	NA	TRBJ1-1	CASSYSPLNTEAFF	TGTGCCAGCAGTTACTCCCCCCTGAACACTGAAGCTTTCTTT
TRBV4-3	NA	NA	TRBJ1-2	CASSQDTGYYGYTF	TGCGCCAGCAGCCAAGATACGGGGTACTATGGCTACACCTTC
TRBV5-1	TRBD1	NA	TRBJ1-4	CASSPHRGFGEKLFF	TGCGCCAGCAGCCCACACAGGGGGTTCGGTGAAAAACTGTTTTTT
TRBV18	NA	NA	TRBJ2-1	CASSPQDNPNEQFF	TGTGCCAGCTCACCGCAGGACAACCCCAATGAGCAGTTCTTC
TRBV27	NA	once	TRBJ1-4	CASRKQGAYEKLFF	TGTGCCAGCAGAAAACAGGGAGCCTATGAAAAACTGTTTTTT
TRBV14	TRBD1	once	TRBJ1-6	CASSRDRDNSPLHF	TGTGCCAGCAGCCGGGACAGGGACAATTCACCCCTCCACTTT
TRBV14	NA	NA	TRBJ2-7	CASSQVRTSEQYF	TGTGCCAGCAGCCAAGTGAGGACCTCCGAGCAGTACTTC
TRBV25-1	TRBD1	few	TRBJ2-7	CASSSGQGSYEQYF	TGTGCCAGCAGTTCTGGACAGGGATCCTACGAGCAGTACTTC
TRBV18	TRBD1	NA	TRBJ1-2	CASSATGGGYGYTF	TGTGCCAGCTCAGCTACAGGGGGCGGCTATGGCTACACCTTC
TRBV3-1/TRBV3-2	TRBD1	NA	TRBJ2-1	CASSRDRDSYNEQFF	TGTGCCAGCAGCCGCGACAGGGACTCCTACAATGAGCAGTTCTTC
TRBV27	NA	NA	TRBJ1-2	CASSFQGNYGYTF	TGTGCCAGCAGTTTCCAAGGGAACTATGGCTACACCTTC
TRBV5-1	TRBD1	NA	TRBJ2-5	CASSLYGTGTMYQETQYF	TGCGCCAGCAGCTTGTACGGGACAGGGACTATGTACCAAGAGACCCAGTACTTC
TRBV6-5	NA	NA	TRBJ1-2	CASSYSRGADGYTF	TGTGCCAGCAGTTACTCGAGGGGGGCGGACGGCTACACCTTC
TRBV6-6	TRBD1	NA	TRBJ1-4	CASSSSGTGGEKLFF	TGTGCCAGCAGCAGCTCCGGGACAGGGGGTGAAAAACTGTTTTTT
TRBV11-2	TRBD1	few	TRBJ1-6	CASSPHTGDLRSPLHF	TGTGCCAGCAGCCCCCACACAGGGGACCTCAGGTCACCCCTCCACTTT
TRBV18	NA	NA	TRBJ2-1	CASSPRDSPHEQFF	TGTGCCAGCTCACCGAGGGACTCGCCCCATGAGCAGTTCTTC
TRBV28	NA	NA	TRBJ1-2	CASSSISGVFYGYTF	TGTGCCAGCAGCTCCATAAGTGGGGTTTTCTATGGCTACACCTTC
TRBV10-3	TRBD1	NA	TRBJ2-7	CAISEIGQGSYEQYF	TGTGCCATCAGTGAGATTGGACAGGGGAGCTACGAGCAGTACTTC
TRBV28	NA	NA	TRBJ2-7	CASSLQGSHEQYF	TGTGCCAGCAGTTTACAGGGGTCCCACGAGCAGTACTTC
TRBV7-3	NA	once	TRBJ1-2	CASSLSGDADGYTF	TGTGCCAGCAGCTTAAGTGGGGACGCGGATGGCTACACCTTC
TRBV7-9	NA	few	TRBJ1-5	CAISSIGSNQPQHF	TGTGCCATTTCTTCGATAGGGAGCAATCAGCCCCAGCATTTT